The present entry profiles one TCR beta chain with its context. Its antigen is not known. The table came from immunoSEQ multiplex PCR; TCRdb's copy has only in-frame clones and leaves some out. The sample lists 2,600 or so clones, roughly four fifths seen once, with 5% to 6% in the top ten. This sample stems from a study of immune cell composition in non-small cell lung cancer. Whole-study results and caveats: Tumour TCR-beta clonality was not significantly tied to smoking pack-years.

Genomic DNA came from frozen unsorted single-cell suspensions. Between the trimmed V and J ends, which lost 5 bases and 3 bases, there was a span of 13 bases. This CDR3 region has 15 residues. Germline CDR1 reads SEHNR; CDR2 reads FQNEAQ (reference sequence). The sequenced sample consisted of lung tumor tissue. The chain joins TRBV7-9 to TRBJ2-2; a weak D match, TRBD2 (5 bases). The TCR sequence derives from a human donor with non-small cell lung cancer. CDR3 nucleotide sequence: TGTGCCAGCAGCCTGTCGGGGAGCTACACCGGGGAGCTGTTTTTT. This gives the protein CASSLSGSYTGELFF.